The rows below give T cell receptor beta chains drawn from one sample of a study of cytomegalovirus exposure and HLA in healthy donors. Some clones are missing from TCRdb's copy, which holds only in-frame ones; the method was immunoSEQ multiplex PCR. The table includes fewer than 90,000 clones, roughly three quarters detected once. Sequenced input: PBMCs. These receptors were obtained from a man aged 30-40 years in good health and CMV-seronegative. Each CDR3 is given with its conserved first and last residue. D genes are given only for firm matches. Clone size is stated in some rows and not others, as once, few, many or a class when expanded.

-	-	TRBJ2-7	TRBV28	CASSSPRQGGEQYF	TGTGCCAGCAGTTCCCCCAGGCAGGGGGGCGAGCAGTACTTC
-	TRBD2	TRBJ2-5	TRBV7-8	CASSLARARAGGVRGTQYF	TGTGCCAGCAGCTTAGCGCGGGCCCGGGCGGGAGGGGTTCGGGGGACCCAGTACTTC
-	TRBD1	TRBJ1-1	TRBV7-8	CASSLGRQGQTEAFF	TGTGCCAGCAGCTTAGGTAGACAGGGTCAGACTGAAGCTTTCTTT
-	-	TRBJ2-1	TRBV15	CATSGNGQIYNEQFF	TGTGCCACCAGCGGAAACGGACAAATCTACAATGAGCAGTTCTTC
-	-	TRBJ1-5	TRBV2	CASSEYENQPQHF	TGTGCCAGCAGTGAATATGAGAATCAGCCCCAGCATTTT
-	TRBD2	TRBJ2-1	TRBV4-1	CASSQWVAGGGDEQFF	TGCGCCAGCAGCCAATGGGTAGCGGGAGGGGGGGATGAGCAGTTCTTC
-	-	TRBJ1-2	TRBV7-9	CSSSLEDTYGYTF	TGTTCCAGCAGCTTAGAGGACACCTATGGCTACACCTTC
once	TRBD2	TRBJ2-1	TRBV30	CAWIRREAPSIDEQFF	TGTGCCTGGATTCGGCGGGAGGCCCCCTCTATCGATGAGCAGTTCTTC
once	TRBD1	TRBJ1-2	TRBV7-2	CASSTSGTGNYGYTF	TGTGCCAGCAGCACGTCCGGGACAGGGAACTATGGCTACACCTTC
-	-	TRBJ2-3	TRBV18	CASSPPAGVLDTQYF	TGTGCCAGCTCACCACCGGCAGGGGTTCTCGATACGCAGTATTTT
-	-	TRBJ1-1	TRBV18	CASSRGQLEDEAFF	TGTGCCAGCTCACGTGGACAGCTCGAAGATGAAGCTTTCTTT
-	-	TRBJ1-5	TRBV18	CASSPQGGNQPQHF	TGTGCCAGCTCACCACAGGGCGGGAATCAGCCCCAGCATTTT
-	TRBD1	TRBJ2-7	TRBV6-1	CASSEFVGQPNDEQYF	TGTGCCAGCAGTGAATTTGTGGGACAGCCAAACGACGAGCAGTACTTC
-	TRBD1	TRBJ1-6	TRBV9	CASSYGTGAGSPLHF	TGTGCCAGCAGTTATGGGACAGGGGCCGGTTCACCCCTCCACTTT
-	TRBD1	TRBJ2-7	TRBV5-6	CASSLGQGRYEQYF	TGTGCCAGCAGCTTAGGACAGGGTCGCTACGAGCAGTACTTC
-	TRBD2	TRBJ2-7	TRBV4-1	CASSQGLAGGYEQYF	TGCGCCAGCAGCCAAGGACTAGCGGGAGGGTACGAGCAGTACTTC
-	TRBD2	TRBJ2-4	TRBV28	CASSFLTSVWSNIQYF	TGTGCCAGCAGTTTCTTAACTAGCGTCTGGAGTAACATTCAGTACTTC
few	TRBD1	TRBJ2-5	TRBV11-3	CASSLGTGASETQYF	TGTGCCAGCAGCCTGGGGACAGGGGCGTCTGAGACCCAGTACTTC
-	-	TRBJ1-5	TRBV2	CASSGQNQPQHF	TGTGCCAGCAGCGGACAGAATCAGCCCCAGCATTTT
-	-	TRBJ1-1	TRBV2	CASRNIGQFGAFF	TGTGCCAGCAGGAACATTGGACAGTTCGGTGCTTTCTTT
-	TRBD2	TRBJ2-5	TRBV18	CASSPPGGAGETQYF	TGTGCCAGCTCACCTCCCGGGGGGGCCGGAGAGACCCAGTACTTC
-	-	TRBJ2-2	TRBV19	CASIPGLANTGELFF	TGTGCCAGTATCCCCGGTCTAGCGAACACCGGGGAGCTGTTTTTT
-	TRBD2	TRBJ2-1	TRBV6-6	CASSLTSGRASNEQFF	TGTGCCAGCAGCTTGACTAGCGGGAGGGCCAGCAATGAGCAGTTCTTC
-	-	TRBJ1-5	TRBV18	CASSPPGQGSDQPQHF	TGTGCCAGCTCACCACCGGGGCAGGGAAGTGATCAGCCCCAGCATTTT